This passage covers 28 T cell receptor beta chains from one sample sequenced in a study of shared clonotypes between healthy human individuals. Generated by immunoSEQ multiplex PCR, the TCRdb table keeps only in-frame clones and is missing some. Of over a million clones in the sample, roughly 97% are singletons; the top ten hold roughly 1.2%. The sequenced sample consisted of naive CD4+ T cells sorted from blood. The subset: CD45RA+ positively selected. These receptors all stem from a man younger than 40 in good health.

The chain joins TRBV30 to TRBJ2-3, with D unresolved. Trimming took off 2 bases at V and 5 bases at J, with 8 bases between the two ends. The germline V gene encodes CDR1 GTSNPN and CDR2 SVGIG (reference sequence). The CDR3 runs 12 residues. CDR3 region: CAWSPLLDTQYF. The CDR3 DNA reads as TGTGCCTGGAGTCCCCTTTTAGATACGCAGTATTTT.

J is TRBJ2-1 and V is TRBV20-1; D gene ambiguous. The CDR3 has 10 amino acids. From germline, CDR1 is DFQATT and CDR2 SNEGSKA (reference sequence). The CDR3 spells CRVGSNEQFF. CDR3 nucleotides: TGCAGGGTTGGCTCCAATGAGCAGTTCTTC.

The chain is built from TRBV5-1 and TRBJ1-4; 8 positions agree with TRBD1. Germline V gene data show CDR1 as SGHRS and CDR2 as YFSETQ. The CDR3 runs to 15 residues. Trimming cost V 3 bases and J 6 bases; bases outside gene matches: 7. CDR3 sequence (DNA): TGCGCCAGCAGCTACGGACAGGGTGGATATGAAAAACTGTTTTTT. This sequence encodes CASSYGQGGYEKLFF.

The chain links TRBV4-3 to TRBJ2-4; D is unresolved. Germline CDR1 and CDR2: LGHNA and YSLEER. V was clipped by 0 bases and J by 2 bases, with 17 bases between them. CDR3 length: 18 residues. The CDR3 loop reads CASSQDRNSQRSKNIQYF. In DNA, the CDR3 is TGCGCCAGCAGCCAAGATCGAAACTCCCAGAGGTCCAAAAACATTCAGTACTTC.

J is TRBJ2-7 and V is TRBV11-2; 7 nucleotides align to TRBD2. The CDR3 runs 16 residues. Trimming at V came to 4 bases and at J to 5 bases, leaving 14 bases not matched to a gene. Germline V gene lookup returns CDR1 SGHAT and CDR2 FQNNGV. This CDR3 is CASSSPPGREGHEQYF. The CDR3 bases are TGTGCCAGCAGCTCACCCCCGGGGAGGGAGGGACACGAGCAGTACTTC.

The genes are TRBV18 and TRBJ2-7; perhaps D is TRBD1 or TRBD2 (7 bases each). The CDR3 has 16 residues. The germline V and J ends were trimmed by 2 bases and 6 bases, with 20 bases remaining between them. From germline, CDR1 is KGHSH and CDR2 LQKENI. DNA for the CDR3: TGTGCCAGCTCACCAGGGACAGTCCCCAGGGGGGGCGAGCAGTACTTC. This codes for CASSPGTVPRGGEQYF.

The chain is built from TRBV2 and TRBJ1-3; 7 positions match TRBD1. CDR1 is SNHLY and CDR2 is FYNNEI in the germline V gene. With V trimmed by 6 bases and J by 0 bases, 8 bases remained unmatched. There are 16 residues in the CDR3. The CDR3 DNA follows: TGTGCCAGCAGCCTGACAGGGCCCAACTCTGGAAACACCATATATTTT. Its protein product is CASSLTGPNSGNTIYF.

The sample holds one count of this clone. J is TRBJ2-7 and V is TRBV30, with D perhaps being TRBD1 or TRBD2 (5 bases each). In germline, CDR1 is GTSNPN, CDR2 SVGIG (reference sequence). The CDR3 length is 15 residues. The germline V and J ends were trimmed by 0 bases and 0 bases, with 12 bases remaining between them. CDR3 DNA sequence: TGTGCCTGGAGTGTATACCGGGACCCCTCCTACGAGCAGTACTTC. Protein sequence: CAWSVYRDPSYEQYF.

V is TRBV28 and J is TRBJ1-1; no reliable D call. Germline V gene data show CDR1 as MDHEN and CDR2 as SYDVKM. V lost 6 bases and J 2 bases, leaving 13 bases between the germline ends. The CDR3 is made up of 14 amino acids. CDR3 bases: TGTGCCAGCAGCAGATCCGGGAGTAACACTGAAGCTTTCTTT. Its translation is CASSRSGSNTEAFF.

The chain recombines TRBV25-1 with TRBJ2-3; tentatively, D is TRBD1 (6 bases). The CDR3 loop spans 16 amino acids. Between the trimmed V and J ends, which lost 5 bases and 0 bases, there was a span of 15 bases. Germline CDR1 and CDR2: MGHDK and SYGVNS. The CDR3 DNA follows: TGTGCCAGCAGTCCCCGGCGGACAGTTAGCACAGATACGCAGTATTTT. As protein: CASSPRRTVSTDTQYF.

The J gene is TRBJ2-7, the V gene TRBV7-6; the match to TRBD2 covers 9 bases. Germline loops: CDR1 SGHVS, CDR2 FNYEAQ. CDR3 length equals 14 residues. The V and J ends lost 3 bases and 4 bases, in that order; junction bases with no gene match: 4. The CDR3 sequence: CASSFGGRAYEQYF. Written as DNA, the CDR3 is TGTGCCAGCAGCTTCGGCGGGAGGGCATACGAGCAGTACTTC.

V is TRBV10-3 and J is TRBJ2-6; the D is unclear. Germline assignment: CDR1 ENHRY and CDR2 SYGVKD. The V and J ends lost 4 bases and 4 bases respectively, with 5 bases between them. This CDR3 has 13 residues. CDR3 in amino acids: CAISVTGANVLTF. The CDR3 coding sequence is TGTGCCATCAGTGTTACCGGGGCCAACGTCCTGACTTTC.

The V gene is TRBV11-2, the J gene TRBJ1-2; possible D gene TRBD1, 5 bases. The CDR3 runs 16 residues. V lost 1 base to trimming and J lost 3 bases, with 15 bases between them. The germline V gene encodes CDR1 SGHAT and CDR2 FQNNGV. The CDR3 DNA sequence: TGTGCCAGCAGCTTAGCTGGTCGGGGCGGGGACTATGGCTACACCTTC. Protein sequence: CASSLAGRGGDYGYTF.

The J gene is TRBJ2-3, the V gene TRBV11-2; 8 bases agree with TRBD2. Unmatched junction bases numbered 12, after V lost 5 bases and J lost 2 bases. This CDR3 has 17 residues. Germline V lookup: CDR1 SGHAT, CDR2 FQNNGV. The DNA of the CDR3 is TGTGCCAGCAGCCGGGAGGGATTCAGGCGAAACACAGATACGCAGTATTTT. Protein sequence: CASSREGFRRNTDTQYF.

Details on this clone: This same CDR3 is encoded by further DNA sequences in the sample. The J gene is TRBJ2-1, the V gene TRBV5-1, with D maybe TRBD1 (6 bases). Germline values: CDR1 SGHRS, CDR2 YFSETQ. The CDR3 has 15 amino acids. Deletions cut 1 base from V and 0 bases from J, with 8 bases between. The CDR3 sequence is CASSLTGTSYNEQFF. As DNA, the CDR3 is TGCGCCAGCAGCTTGACAGGGACCTCCTACAATGAGCAGTTCTTC.

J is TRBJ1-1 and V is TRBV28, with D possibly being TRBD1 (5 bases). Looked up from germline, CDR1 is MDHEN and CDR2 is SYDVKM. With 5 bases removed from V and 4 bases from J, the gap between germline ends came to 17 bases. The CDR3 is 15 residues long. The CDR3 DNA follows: TGTGCCAGCAGTCCTACGAGGGGTTTGGGCACTGAAGCTTTCTTT. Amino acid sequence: CASSPTRGLGTEAFF.

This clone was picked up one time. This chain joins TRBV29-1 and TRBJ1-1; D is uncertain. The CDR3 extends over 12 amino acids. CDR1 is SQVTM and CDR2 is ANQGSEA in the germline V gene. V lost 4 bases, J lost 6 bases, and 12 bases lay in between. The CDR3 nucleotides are TGCAGCGTTGCCTTAGTAGGCGCTGAAGCTTTCTTT. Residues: CSVALVGAEAFF.

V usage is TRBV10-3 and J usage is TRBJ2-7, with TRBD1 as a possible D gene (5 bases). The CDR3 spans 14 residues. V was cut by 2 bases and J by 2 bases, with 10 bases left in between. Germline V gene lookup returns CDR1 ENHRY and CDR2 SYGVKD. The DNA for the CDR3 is TGTGCCATCAGTGAGAGGGGATTGCCCTACGAGCAGTACTTC. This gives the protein CAISERGLPYEQYF.

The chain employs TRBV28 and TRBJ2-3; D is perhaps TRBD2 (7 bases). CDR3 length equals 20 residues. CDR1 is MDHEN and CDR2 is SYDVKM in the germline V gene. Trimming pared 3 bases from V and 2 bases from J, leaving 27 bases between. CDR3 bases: TGTGCCAGCAGTTTTGTAGCGGGCGGGTGGGACCAGGGGATCACAGATACGCAGTATTTT. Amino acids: CASSFVAGGWDQGITDTQYF.

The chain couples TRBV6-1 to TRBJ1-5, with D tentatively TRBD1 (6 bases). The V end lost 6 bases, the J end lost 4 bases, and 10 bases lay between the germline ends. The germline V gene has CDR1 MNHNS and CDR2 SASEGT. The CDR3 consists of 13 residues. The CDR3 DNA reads TGTGCCAGCAGGAGGACAGTAAATCAGCCCCAGCATTTT. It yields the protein CASRRTVNQPQHF.

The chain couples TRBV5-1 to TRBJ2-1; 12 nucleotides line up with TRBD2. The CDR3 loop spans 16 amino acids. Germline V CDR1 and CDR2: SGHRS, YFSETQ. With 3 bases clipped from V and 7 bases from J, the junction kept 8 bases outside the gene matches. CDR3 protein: CASSSLLAGGTNEQFF. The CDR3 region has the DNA TGCGCCAGCAGCTCCCTACTAGCGGGAGGAACTAATGAGCAGTTCTTC.

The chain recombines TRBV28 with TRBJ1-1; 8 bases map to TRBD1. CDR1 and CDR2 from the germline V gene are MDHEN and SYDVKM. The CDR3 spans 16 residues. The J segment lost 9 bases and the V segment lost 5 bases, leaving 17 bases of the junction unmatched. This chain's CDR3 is CASSISGTGPFRKAFF. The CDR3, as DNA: TGTGCCAGCAGTATCTCCGGGACAGGCCCTTTTCGGAAAGCTTTCTTT.

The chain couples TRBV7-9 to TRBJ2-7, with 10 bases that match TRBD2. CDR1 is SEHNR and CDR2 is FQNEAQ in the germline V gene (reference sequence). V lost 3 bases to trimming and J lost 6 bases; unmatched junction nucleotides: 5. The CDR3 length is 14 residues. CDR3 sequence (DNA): TGTGCCAGCAGCTTCCGGACTAGCGGTACCGAGCAGTACTTC. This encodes CASSFRTSGTEQYF.

For the CDR3, the DNA is TGTGCCAGCAGCCGGACAAACAGACTAGCGCTCACAGATACGCAGTATTTT. Residues: CASSRTNRLALTDTQYF. V is TRBV7-7 and J is TRBJ2-3, with 8 nucleotides matching TRBD2. J gave up 2 bases and V 5 bases, and 12 bases lay outside the gene matches. This CDR3 is 17 amino acids long. The V gene's germline CDR1 is SSHAT and CDR2 FNYEAQ (reference sequence). Filled out from reference TRBV7-7 and TRBJ2-3, the complete variable domain reads GAGVSQSPRYKVTKRGQDVTLRCDPISSHATLYWYQQALGQGPEFLTYFNYEAQPDKSGLPSDRFSAERPEGSISTLTIQRTEQRDSAMYRCASSRTNRLALTDTQYFGPGTRLTVL.

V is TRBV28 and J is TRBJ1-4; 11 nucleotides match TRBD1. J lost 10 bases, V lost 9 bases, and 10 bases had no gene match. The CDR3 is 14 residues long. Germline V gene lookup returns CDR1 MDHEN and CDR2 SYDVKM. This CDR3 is CASSASGTGGKLFF. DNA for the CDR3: TGTGCCAGTTCCGCTTCCGGGACAGGGGGAAAACTGTTTTTT.

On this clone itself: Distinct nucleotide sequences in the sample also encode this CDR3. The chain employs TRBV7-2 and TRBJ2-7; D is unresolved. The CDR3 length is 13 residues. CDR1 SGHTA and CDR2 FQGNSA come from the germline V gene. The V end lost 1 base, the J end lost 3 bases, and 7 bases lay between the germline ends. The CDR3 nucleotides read TGTGCCAGCAGCTTAGTGAGAGGCTACGAGCAGTACTTC. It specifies CASSLVRGYEQYF. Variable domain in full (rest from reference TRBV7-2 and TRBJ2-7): GAGVSQSPSNKVTEKGKDVELRCDPISGHTALYWYRQSLGQGLEFLIYFQGNSAPDKSGLPSDRFSAERTGGSVSTLTIQRTQQEDSAVYLCASSLVRGYEQYFGPGTRLTVT.

The CDR3 sequence is CASSRSGIKGDEQFF. In DNA form, the CDR3 reads TGTGCCAGCAGCCGAAGCGGGATCAAAGGAGATGAGCAGTTCTTC. The chain uses TRBV6-5 and TRBJ2-1; 7 bases are a match to TRBD2. Germline V gene data show CDR1 as MNHEY and CDR2 as SVGAGI. The CDR3 totals 15 residues. The J segment lost 8 bases and the V segment lost 6 bases, leaving 13 bases of the junction unmatched.

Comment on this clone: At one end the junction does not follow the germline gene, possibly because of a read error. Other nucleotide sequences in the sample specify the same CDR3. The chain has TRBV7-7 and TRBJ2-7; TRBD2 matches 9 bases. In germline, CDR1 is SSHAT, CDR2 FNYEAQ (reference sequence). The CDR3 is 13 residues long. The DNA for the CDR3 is TGTGCTAGCAGCTTAGCGGGGGCGGGTGAGCAGTACTTC. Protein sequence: CASSLAGAGEQYF.